This passage covers 6 T cell receptor beta chains from one sample sequenced in a study of radiation and T cells in renal cell carcinoma. Time point noted: blood 2 weeks post-SBRT. Treatment described: 15 Gy SBRT to primary tumor, nephrectomy 4 weeks later. Libraries were prepared by immunoSEQ multiplex PCR; TCRdb keeps only in-frame clonotypes and omits some of them. The table includes 120,000 or so clones, around 81% detected once. Here the sequenced sample was blood, taken from a patient whose treatment included radiotherapy and nephrectomy. These receptor sequences come from a man aged 45-60 years with renal cell carcinoma.

V usage is TRBV6-1 and J usage is TRBJ1-1; D is undetermined. The germline V gene encodes CDR1 MNHNS and CDR2 SASEGT. The CDR3 runs 13 residues. V was clipped by 1 base and J by 4 bases, with 7 bases between them. CDR3 in amino acids: CASSEGRTTEAFF. For the CDR3, the DNA is TGTGCCAGCAGTGAAGGGCGGACCACTGAAGCTTTCTTT.

This clone came up a few times. The rearrangement links TRBV5-1 to TRBJ1-3; D is unresolved. V was clipped by 0 bases and J by 4 bases, with 5 bases between them. The CDR3 sequence is 13 residues long. Germline values: CDR1 SGHRS, CDR2 YFSETQ. As DNA, the CDR3 is TGCGCCAGCAGCTTGGGGTCCGGAAACACCATATATTTT. Translation: CASSLGSGNTIYF.

V and J are TRBV13 and TRBJ2-2; tentative D call: TRBD1 (6 bases). Germline CDR1 is PRHDT and CDR2 is FYEKMQ (reference sequence). The CDR3 consists of 16 residues. V lost 1 base, J lost 2 bases, and 11 bases lay in between. The CDR3 protein is CASSLDWGHNTGELFF. The CDR3 DNA is TGTGCCAGCAGCTTAGATTGGGGACACAACACCGGGGAGCTGTTTTTT.

CDR3 nucleotides: TGCAGCGCCGGACTTGCGTCGGATGAGCAGTTCTTC. Amino acids: CSAGLASDEQFF. V and J are TRBV29-1 and TRBJ2-1; D might be TRBD2 (5 bases). V lost 7 bases, J lost 8 bases, and 15 bases lay in between. The CDR3 loop spans 12 amino acids. Germline loops: CDR1 SQVTM, CDR2 ANQGSEA.

This chain connects TRBV18 to TRBJ2-7, with D hard to call. The CDR3 spans 14 residues. CDR1 and CDR2 (germline): KGHSH, LQKENI. Trimming removed 6 bases at V and 0 bases at J, with 12 bases between. In nucleotides, the CDR3 is TGTGCCAGCTCTCCTACTCAGAGCTCCTACGAGCAGTACTTC. Residues: CASSPTQSSYEQYF.

This sequence joins TRBV7-2 and TRBJ1-1; D not resolved. The CDR3 is made up of 13 amino acids. V shed 2 bases and J shed 3 bases, with 7 bases lying between them. The germline CDR1 and CDR2 sequences are SGHTA and FQGNSA. CDR3 sequence (DNA): TGTGCCAGCAGCTTACAATGGGACACTGAAGCTTTCTTT. The encoded protein is CASSLQWDTEAFF.